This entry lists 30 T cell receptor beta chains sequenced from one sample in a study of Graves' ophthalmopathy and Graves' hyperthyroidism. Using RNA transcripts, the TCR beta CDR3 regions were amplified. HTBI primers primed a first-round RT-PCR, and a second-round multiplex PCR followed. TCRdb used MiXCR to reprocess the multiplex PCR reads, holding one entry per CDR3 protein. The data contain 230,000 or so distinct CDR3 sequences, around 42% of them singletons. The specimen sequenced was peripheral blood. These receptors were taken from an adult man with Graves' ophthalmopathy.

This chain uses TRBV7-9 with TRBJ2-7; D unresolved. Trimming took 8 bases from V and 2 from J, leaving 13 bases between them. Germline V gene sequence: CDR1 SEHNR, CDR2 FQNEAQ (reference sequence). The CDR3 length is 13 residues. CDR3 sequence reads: CASLVPDTYEQYF. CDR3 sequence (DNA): TGTGCCAGCCTCGTCCCAGATACCTACGAGCAGTACTTC.

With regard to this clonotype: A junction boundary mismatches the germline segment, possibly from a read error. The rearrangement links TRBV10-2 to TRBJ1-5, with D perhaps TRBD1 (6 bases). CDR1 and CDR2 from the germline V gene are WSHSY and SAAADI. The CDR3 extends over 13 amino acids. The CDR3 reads CASGERGGQPQHF. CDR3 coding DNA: TGCGCCAGCGGTGAAAGAGGGGGTCAGCCCCAGCATTTT.

CDR3 DNA sequence: TGCGCCAGCAGTGAGTTGGGGACAGGTCAGCAGAAAACGAACACCGGGGAGCTGTTTTTT. It specifies CASSELGTGQQKTNTGELFF. The V and J genes are TRBV10-1 and TRBJ2-2; 8 bases map to TRBD1. In germline, CDR1 is WNHNN, CDR2 SYGVQD (reference sequence). V gave up 1 base and J gave up 0 bases; unmatched junction bases: 13. This CDR3 is built from 20 residues.

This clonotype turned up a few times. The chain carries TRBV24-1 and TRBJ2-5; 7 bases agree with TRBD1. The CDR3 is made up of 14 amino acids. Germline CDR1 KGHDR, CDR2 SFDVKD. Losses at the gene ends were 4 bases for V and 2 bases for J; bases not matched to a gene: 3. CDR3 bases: TGTGCCACCAGTGACCCGGGACAGCAAGAGACCCAGTACTTC. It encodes CATSDPGQQETQYF.

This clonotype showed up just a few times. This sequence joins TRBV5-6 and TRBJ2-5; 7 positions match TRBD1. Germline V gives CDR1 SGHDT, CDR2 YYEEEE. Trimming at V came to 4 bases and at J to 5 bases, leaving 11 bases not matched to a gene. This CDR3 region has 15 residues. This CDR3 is CASSATHRGRETQYF. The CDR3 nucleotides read TGTGCCAGCAGCGCTACCCACAGGGGAAGGGAGACCCAGTACTTC.

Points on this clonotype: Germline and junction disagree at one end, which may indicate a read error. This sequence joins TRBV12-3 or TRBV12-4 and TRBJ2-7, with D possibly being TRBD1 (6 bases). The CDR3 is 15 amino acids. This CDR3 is CASSPWGHPSYEQYF. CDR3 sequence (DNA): TGTGCCAGCAGCCCCTGGGGACATCCCTCCTACGAACAGTACTTC.

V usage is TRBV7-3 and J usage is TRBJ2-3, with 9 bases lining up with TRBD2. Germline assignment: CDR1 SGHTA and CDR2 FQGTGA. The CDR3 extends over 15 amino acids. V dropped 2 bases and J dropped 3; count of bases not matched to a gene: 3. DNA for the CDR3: TGTGCCAGCAGCTTAGTAGCGGGGGTAACAGATACGCAGTATTTT. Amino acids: CASSLVAGVTDTQYF.

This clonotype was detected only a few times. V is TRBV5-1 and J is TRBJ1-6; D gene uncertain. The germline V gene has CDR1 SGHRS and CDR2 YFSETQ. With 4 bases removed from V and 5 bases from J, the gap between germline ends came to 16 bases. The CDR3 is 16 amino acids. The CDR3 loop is CASSESGSANNSPLHF. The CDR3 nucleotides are TGCGCCAGCAGCGAATCCGGGAGCGCAAATAATTCACCCCTCCACTTT.

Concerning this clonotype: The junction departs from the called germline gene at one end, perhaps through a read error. CDR3 bases: TGCGCCAGCAAGCTATCCGGGGCCACCGGGGAGCTGTTTTTT. Translated: CASKLSGATGELFF. The chain has TRBV13 and TRBJ2-2; D may be TRBD1 or TRBD2 (5 bases each). This CDR3 has 14 amino acids. In germline, CDR1 is PRHDT, CDR2 FYEKMQ (reference sequence).

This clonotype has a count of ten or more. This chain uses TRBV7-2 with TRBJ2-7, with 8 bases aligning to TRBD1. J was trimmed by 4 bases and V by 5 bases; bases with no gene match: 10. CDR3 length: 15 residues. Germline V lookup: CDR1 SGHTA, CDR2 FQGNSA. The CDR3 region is CASSPSGQGLYEQYF. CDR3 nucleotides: TGTGCCAGCAGCCCATCCGGACAGGGCTTATACGAGCAGTACTTC.

The CDR3: CAISESTSGGPHYEQYF. In DNA, the CDR3 is TGTGCCATCAGTGAGTCGACTAGCGGGGGACCTCACTACGAGCAGTACTTC. The chain uses TRBV10-3 and TRBJ2-7, with 12 bases fitting TRBD2. The length of the CDR3 is 17 residues. The V segment lost 0 bases and the J segment 3 bases; nucleotides outside the gene matches: 6. The germline gives CDR1 ENHRY, CDR2 SYGVKD.

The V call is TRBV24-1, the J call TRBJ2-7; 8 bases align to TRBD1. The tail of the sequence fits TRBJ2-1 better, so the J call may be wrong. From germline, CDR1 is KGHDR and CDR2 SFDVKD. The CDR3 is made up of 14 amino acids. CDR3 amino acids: CATSAGGQGREQFF. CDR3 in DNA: TGTGCCACCAGTGCCGGAGGACAGGGAAGAGAGCAGTTCTTC.

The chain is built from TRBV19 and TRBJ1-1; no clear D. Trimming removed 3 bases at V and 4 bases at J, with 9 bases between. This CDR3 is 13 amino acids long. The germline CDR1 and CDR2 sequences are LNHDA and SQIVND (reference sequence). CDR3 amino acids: CASSIGRLTEAFF. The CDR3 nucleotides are TGTGCCAGTAGTATTGGACGGCTCACTGAAGCTTTCTTT. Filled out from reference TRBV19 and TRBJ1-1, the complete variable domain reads DGGITQSPKYLFRKEGQNVTLSCEQNLNHDAMYWYRQDPGQGLRLIYYSQIVNDFQKGDIAEGYSVSREKKESFPLTVTSAQKNPTAFYLCASSIGRLTEAFFGQGTRLTVV.

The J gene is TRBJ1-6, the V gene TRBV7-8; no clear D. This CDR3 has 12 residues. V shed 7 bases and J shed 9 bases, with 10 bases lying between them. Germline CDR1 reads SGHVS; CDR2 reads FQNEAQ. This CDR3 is CASMRLGSPLHF. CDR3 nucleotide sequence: TGTGCCAGCATGAGATTGGGTTCACCCCTCCACTTT.

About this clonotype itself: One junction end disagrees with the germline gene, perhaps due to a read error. CDR3 nucleotides: TGCGCCAGCAGCCCTGGACAAAAGGCCCTCTTT. It encodes CASSPGQKALF. The V call is TRBV5-1, the J call TRBJ1-1; maybe TRBD1 (5 bases). CDR3 length equals 11 residues. CDR1 is SGHRS, CDR2 YFSETQ, per germline.

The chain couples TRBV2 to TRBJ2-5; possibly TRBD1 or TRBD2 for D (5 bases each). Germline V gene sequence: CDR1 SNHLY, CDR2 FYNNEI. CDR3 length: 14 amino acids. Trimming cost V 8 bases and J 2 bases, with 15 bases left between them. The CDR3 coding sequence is TGTGCCAGCTCGGGACGTGGGGAGCAAGAGACCCAGTACTTC. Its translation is CASSGRGEQETQYF.

This chain's CDR3 is CASSESGLFHEQPQHF. Written as DNA, the CDR3 is TGCGCCAGCAGTGAGTCGGGCTTGTTCCACGAGCAGCCCCAGCATTTT. The chain recombines TRBV10-2 with TRBJ1-5; D is uncertain. This CDR3 contains 16 residues. Deletions cut 0 bases from V and 7 bases from J, with 16 bases between. Germline CDR1 and CDR2: WSHSY and SAAADI.

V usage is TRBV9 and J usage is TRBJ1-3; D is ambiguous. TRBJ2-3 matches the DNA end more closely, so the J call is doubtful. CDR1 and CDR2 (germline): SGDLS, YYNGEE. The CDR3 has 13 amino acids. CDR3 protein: CASSVDGTDTQYF. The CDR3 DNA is TGTGCCAGCAGCGTAGACGGCACAGATACGCAGTATTTT.

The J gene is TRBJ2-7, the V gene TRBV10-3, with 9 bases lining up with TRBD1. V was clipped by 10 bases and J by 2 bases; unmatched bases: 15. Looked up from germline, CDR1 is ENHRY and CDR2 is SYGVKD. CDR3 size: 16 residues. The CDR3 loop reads CATWDRVRPGAYEQYF. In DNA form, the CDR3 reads TGTGCCACCTGGGACAGGGTTCGCCCTGGGGCCTACGAGCAGTACTTC.

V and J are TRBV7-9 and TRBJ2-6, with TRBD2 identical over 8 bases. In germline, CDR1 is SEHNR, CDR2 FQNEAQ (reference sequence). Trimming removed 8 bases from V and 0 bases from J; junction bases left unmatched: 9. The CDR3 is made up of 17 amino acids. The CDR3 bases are TGTGCCAGCCGCACTATAGCGGGGCTCTCTGGGGCCAACGTCCTGACTTTC. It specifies CASRTIAGLSGANVLTF.

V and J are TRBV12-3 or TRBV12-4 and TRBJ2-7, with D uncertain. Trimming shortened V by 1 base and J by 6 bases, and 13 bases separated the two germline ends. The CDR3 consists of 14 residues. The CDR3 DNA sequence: TGTGCCAGCAGTTTAGGGCAGTCTCGCTCCGAGCAGTACTTC. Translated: CASSLGQSRSEQYF.

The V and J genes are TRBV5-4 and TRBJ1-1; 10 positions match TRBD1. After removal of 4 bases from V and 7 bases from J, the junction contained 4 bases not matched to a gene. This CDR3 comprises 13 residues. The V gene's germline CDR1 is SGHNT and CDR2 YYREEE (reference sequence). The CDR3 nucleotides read TGTGCCAGCAGCGGGACAGGGGTGGTTGAAGCTTTCTTT. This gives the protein CASSGTGVVEAFF.

This CDR3 is CSARASTGVGANYGYTF. Here the CDR3 DNA reads TGCAGTGCTAGAGCCTCAACAGGGGTCGGGGCTAACTATGGCTACACCTTC. The chain recombines TRBV20-1 with TRBJ1-2; TRBD1 matches 7 bases. V lost 1 base to trimming and J lost 0 bases; unmatched junction nucleotides: 11. CDR3 length: 17 amino acids. Germline CDR1 and CDR2: DFQATT and SNEGSKA (reference sequence).

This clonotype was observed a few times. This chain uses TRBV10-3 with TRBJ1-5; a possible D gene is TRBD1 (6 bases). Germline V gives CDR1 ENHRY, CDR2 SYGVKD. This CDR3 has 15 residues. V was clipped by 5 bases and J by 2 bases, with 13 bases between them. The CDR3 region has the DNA TGTGCCATCAGTCCACAGGGTGTGGGCAATCAGCCCCAGCATTTT. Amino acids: CAISPQGVGNQPQHF.

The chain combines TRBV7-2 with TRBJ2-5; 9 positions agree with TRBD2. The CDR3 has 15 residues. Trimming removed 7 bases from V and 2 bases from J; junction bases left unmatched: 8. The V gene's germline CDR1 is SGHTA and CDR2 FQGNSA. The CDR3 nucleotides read TGTGCCAGCACCATAGCGGGAGTCGGGCAAGAGACCCAGTACTTC. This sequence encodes CASTIAGVGQETQYF. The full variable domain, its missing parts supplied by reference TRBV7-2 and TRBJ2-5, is GAGVSQSPSNKVTEKGKDVELRCDPISGHTALYWYRQSLGQGLEFLIYFQGNSAPDKSGLPSDRFSAERTGGSVSTLTIQRTQQEDSAVYLCASTIAGVGQETQYFGPGTRLLVL.

This CDR3 is CSASRPGQGASGNTIYF. The CDR3 coding sequence is TGCAGTGCTAGTCGACCGGGACAGGGGGCATCCGGAAACACCATATATTTT. This rearrangement joins TRBV20-1 to TRBJ1-3, with 12 bases fitting TRBD1. CDR1 and CDR2 from the germline V gene are DFQATT and SNEGSKA (reference sequence). The CDR3 is made up of 17 amino acids. V was clipped by 3 bases and J by 4 bases; unmatched bases: 10.

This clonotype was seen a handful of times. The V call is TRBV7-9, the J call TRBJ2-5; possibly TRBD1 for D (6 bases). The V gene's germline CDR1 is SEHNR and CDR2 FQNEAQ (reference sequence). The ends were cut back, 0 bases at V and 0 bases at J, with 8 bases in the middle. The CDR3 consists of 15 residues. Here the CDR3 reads CASSLARTDQETQYF. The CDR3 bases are TGTGCCAGCAGCTTAGCTAGGACAGACCAAGAGACCCAGTACTTC.

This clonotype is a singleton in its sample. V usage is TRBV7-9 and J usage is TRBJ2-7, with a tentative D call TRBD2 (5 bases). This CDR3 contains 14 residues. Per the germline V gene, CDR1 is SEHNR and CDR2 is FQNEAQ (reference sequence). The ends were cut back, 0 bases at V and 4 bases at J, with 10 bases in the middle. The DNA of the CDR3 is TGTGCCAGCAGCTTAGCAAAGGGAGTGTACGAGCAGTACTTC. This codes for CASSLAKGVYEQYF.

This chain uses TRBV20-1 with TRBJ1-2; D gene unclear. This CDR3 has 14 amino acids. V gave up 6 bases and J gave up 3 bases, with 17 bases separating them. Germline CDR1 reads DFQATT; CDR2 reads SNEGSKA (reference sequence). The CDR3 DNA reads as TGCAGTGCCCTCAGGCTGGGTACGGACTATGGCTACACCTTC. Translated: CSALRLGTDYGYTF.

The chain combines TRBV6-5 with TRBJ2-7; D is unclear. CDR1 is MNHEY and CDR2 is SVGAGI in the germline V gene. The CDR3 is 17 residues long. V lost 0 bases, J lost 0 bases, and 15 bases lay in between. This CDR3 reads CASSYSTHHVNSYEQYF. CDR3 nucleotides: TGTGCCAGCAGTTACTCGACACACCATGTAAACTCCTACGAGCAGTACTTC.